A single sample gave rise to the 25 T cell receptor beta chains below, sequenced in a study of T cells in severe cutaneous drug reactions. Bulk and single-cell libraries used iRepertoire multiplex PCR with TCR subtype-specific primers. One entry per CDR3 protein, without DNA, is what TCRdb gives after re-calling the multiplex PCR reads. Recorded for this sample: fewer than 7,500 distinct CDR3 sequences. The patients sequenced had a carbamazepine-induced Stevens-Johnson syndrome or toxic epidermal necrolysis reaction. Material for sequencing was cells from a skin blister. The receptors here all came from a human donor with toxic epidermal necrolysis, a severe cutaneous drug reaction.

The chain joins TRBV28 to TRBJ2-4; TCRdb calls TRBD2, which cannot be checked without DNA. This CDR3 spans 15 amino acids. CDR1 and CDR2 (germline): MDHEN, SYDVKM. CDR3 sequence reads: CASSFGGWAKNIQYF.

This clonotype counts as medium-sized by frequency. This rearrangement joins TRBV27 to TRBJ1-1. This CDR3 region has 13 residues. The germline V gene encodes CDR1 MNHEY and CDR2 SMNVEV (reference sequence). The CDR3 spells CASSDSIETEAFF.

The CDR3 here is CASSSGQDSSYEQYF. V gene TRBV5-4 combines with J gene TRBJ2-7; without DNA, the TCRdb call of TRBD1 cannot be checked. Germline V lookup: CDR1 SGHNT, CDR2 YYREEE (reference sequence). CDR3 size: 15 residues. Full variable domain (rest looked up from reference TRBV5-4 and TRBJ2-7): ETGVTQSPTHLIKTRGQQVTLRCSSQSGHNTVSWYQQALGQGPQFIFQYYREEENGRGNFPPRFSGLQFPNYSSELNVNALELDDSALYLCASSSGQDSSYEQYFGPGTRLTVT.

The rearrangement joins TRBV29-1 to TRBJ2-7; TCRdb designates TRBD2, a call that cannot be tested without DNA. The CDR3 spans 14 residues. CDR1 is SQVTM and CDR2 is ANQGSEA in the germline V gene. The CDR3 loop reads CSVDGLDGVYEQYF.

The chain carries TRBV27 and TRBJ2-5. The CDR3 consists of 14 residues. Germline V lookup: CDR1 MNHEY, CDR2 SMNVEV (reference sequence). This chain's CDR3 is CASSLLGSQETQYF.

CDR3 in amino acids: CSARDLVQGGGYTF. The chain recombines TRBV20-1 with TRBJ1-2; TCRdb's D call of TRBD1 is untestable without DNA. The CDR3 is 14 residues long. CDR1 and CDR2 (germline): DFQATT, SNEGSKA (reference sequence).

This rearrangement joins TRBV7-2 to TRBJ2-3; TCRdb's D gene call, TRBD1, goes unchecked for lack of DNA. This CDR3 has 15 amino acids. Germline V CDR1 and CDR2: SGHTA, FQGNSA. The CDR3 loop reads CASSLGPPQPGTQYF. The whole variable domain, filled in from reference TRBV7-2 and TRBJ2-3, reads GAGVSQSPSNKVTEKGKDVELRCDPISGHTALYWYRQSLGQGLEFLIYFQGNSAPDKSGLPSDRFSAERTGGSVSTLTIQRTQQEDSAVYLCASSLGPPQPGTQYFGPGTRLTVL.

The chain combines TRBV6-5 with TRBJ2-7; TCRdb's D call, TRBD2, is unchecked because there is no DNA. CDR3 length: 15 amino acids. Germline CDR1 reads MNHEY; CDR2 reads SVGAGI. The CDR3 reads CASSGELAGYYEQYF.

Measured by frequency, this clonotype is medium-sized. The V and J genes are TRBV28 and TRBJ2-7. The CDR3 extends over 13 amino acids. In germline, CDR1 is MDHEN, CDR2 SYDVKM. The CDR3 sequence: CASSLVRFHEQYF. Filled out from reference TRBV28 and TRBJ2-7, the complete variable domain reads DVKVTQSSRYLVKRTGEKVFLECVQDMDHENMFWYRQDPGLGLRLIYFSYDVKMKEKGDIPEGYSVSREKKERFSLILESASTNQTSMYLCASSLVRFHEQYFGPGTRLTVT.

The genes are TRBV27 and TRBJ1-1; absent DNA, TCRdb's TRBD1 call cannot be checked. CDR3 length equals 14 residues. Germline-derived CDR1 and CDR2 are MNHEY and SMNVEV (reference sequence). The CDR3 loop is CASSLQGRTTEAFF.

The CDR3 reads CSVQGLAGKSTDTQYF. The V and J genes are TRBV29-1 and TRBJ2-3; TCRdb's D call of TRBD2 is untestable without DNA. The length of the CDR3 is 16 residues. The germline gives CDR1 SQVTM, CDR2 ANQGSEA.

The gene calls are TRBV27 and TRBJ2-2. The CDR3 has 11 residues. Germline CDR1 is MNHEY and CDR2 is SMNVEV (reference sequence). CDR3 protein: CASIYGGELFF.

The chain carries TRBV2 and TRBJ2-1. CDR3 length: 14 residues. CDR1 SNHLY and CDR2 FYNNEI come from the germline V gene. The CDR3 sequence is CASSRPDLYNEQFF.

The rearrangement uses TRBV2 and TRBJ1-1. Germline CDR1 SNHLY, CDR2 FYNNEI. This CDR3 spans 13 amino acids. CDR3 loop: CASRSDRNTEAFF.

Here the CDR3 reads CASSLRSQLPQHF. The rearrangement links TRBV28 to TRBJ1-5. Germline V gene sequence: CDR1 MDHEN, CDR2 SYDVKM. CDR3 length equals 13 residues.

The rearrangement joins TRBV29-1 to TRBJ1-1; the D call of TRBD1 rests on TCRdb alone, since no DNA is present to check it. In germline, CDR1 is SQVTM, CDR2 ANQGSEA. The CDR3 covers 13 residues. CDR3 in amino acids: CSGTYRGYTEAFF.

The chain links TRBV11-2 to TRBJ2-3; TCRdb designates TRBD1, a call that cannot be tested without DNA. The germline V gene has CDR1 SGHAT and CDR2 FQNNGV. This CDR3 is built from 14 residues. The CDR3 loop reads CASSRYGNTDTQYF.

The gene calls are TRBV12-3 or TRBV12-4 and TRBJ2-1. The length of the CDR3 is 11 residues. CDR3 sequence: CASGTNNEQFF.

The rearrangement joins TRBV28 to TRBJ2-1; no DNA is available, so the TRBD1 call from TCRdb remains unchecked. The CDR3 contains 16 residues. The germline CDR1 and CDR2 sequences are MDHEN and SYDVKM. CDR3 residues: CASSLSDRGDYNEQFF. The full variable domain, rest sourced from reference TRBV28 and TRBJ2-1, is DVKVTQSSRYLVKRTGEKVFLECVQDMDHENMFWYRQDPGLGLRLIYFSYDVKMKEKGDIPEGYSVSREKKERFSLILESASTNQTSMYLCASSLSDRGDYNEQFFGPGTRLTVL.

The chain uses TRBV19 and TRBJ2-3. The CDR3 is made up of 11 amino acids. Looked up from germline, CDR1 is LNHDA and CDR2 is SQIVND (reference sequence). The chain's CDR3 is CASGTSETQYF. Using reference TRBV19 and TRBJ2-3 for the parts outside the CDR3, the full variable domain is DGGITQSPKYLFRKEGQNVTLSCEQNLNHDAMYWYRQDPGQGLRLIYYSQIVNDFQKGDIAEGYSVSREKKESFPLTVTSAQKNPTAFYLCASGTSETQYFGPGTRLTVL.

The rearrangement joins TRBV27 to TRBJ2-7; TCRdb's assignment of TRBD1 cannot be checked, as there is no DNA. Germline V gene lookup returns CDR1 MNHEY and CDR2 SMNVEV (reference sequence). The CDR3 has 16 residues. This CDR3 reads CASSFLPGARRYEQYF.

The chain has TRBV10-3 and TRBJ2-7; TCRdb outputs TRBD2, but without DNA this stays unchecked. Looked up from germline, CDR1 is ENHRY and CDR2 is SYGVKD. CDR3 length equals 12 residues. The CDR3 loop reads CAISGGGVEQYF.

The CDR3 loop is CASSRTGANVLTF. The chain links TRBV14 to TRBJ2-6. Germline CDR1 is SGHDN and CDR2 is FVKESK. CDR3 size: 13 residues.

The chain couples TRBV28 to TRBJ1-1; TCRdb designates TRBD1, a call that cannot be tested without DNA. CDR1 is MDHEN and CDR2 is SYDVKM in the germline V gene. This CDR3 contains 14 residues. Here the CDR3 reads CASRPLTENTEAFF.

J is TRBJ2-1 and V is TRBV28; the TCRdb call, TRBD1, lacks DNA for checking. The germline CDR1 and CDR2 sequences are MDHEN and SYDVKM. The CDR3 sequence is 15 residues long. CDR3 amino acids: CASRSSRDNYNEQFF.